A single sample gave rise to the 29 T cell receptor beta chains below, sequenced in a study of cytomegalovirus exposure and HLA in healthy donors. The study ran its PCR with 60 Vbeta and 13 Jbeta primers. The data were produced by immunoSEQ multiplex PCR, yet TCRdb's version contains in-frame clones alone and is incomplete. Of 170,000 or so clones in the sample, roughly 82% were seen once. The sequenced sample was PBMCs. These receptors all stem from a man aged 50-60 years in good health and CMV-seropositive.

This clone was detected only a few times. J is TRBJ1-2 and V is TRBV27, with a possible D match to TRBD1 (6 bases). The germline gives CDR1 MNHEY, CDR2 SMNVEV (reference sequence). CDR3 length equals 12 residues. Trimming took off 3 bases at V and 7 bases at J, with 9 bases between the two ends. The CDR3: CASSFRGGGYTF. Here the CDR3 DNA reads TGTGCCAGCAGTTTTAGGGGGGGTGGCTACACCTTC.

The V gene is TRBV13, the J gene TRBJ2-3, with 15 positions matching TRBD2. Losses at the gene ends were 5 bases for V and 7 bases for J; bases not matched to a gene: 7. CDR1 and CDR2 (germline): PRHDT, FYEKMQ (reference sequence). CDR3 size: 16 residues. This chain's CDR3 is CASSPGTSGRSHTQYF. In DNA form, the CDR3 reads TGTGCCAGCAGCCCAGGGACTAGCGGGAGGTCCCATACGCAGTATTTT.

The CDR3 loop reads CASILSGSSTDTQYF. Written as DNA, the CDR3 is TGCGCCAGCATTCTAAGCGGGAGCTCCACAGATACGCAGTATTTT. The V gene is TRBV5-1, the J gene TRBJ2-3, with TRBD2 matching 8 bases. The CDR3 totals 15 residues. Per germline, CDR1 SGHRS and CDR2 YFSETQ. With V trimmed by 6 bases and J by 2 bases, 8 bases remained unmatched.

This clone was seen once. This rearrangement joins TRBV7-9 to TRBJ2-7; 12 bases map to TRBD2. V was pared by 4 bases and J by 3 bases, with 10 bases of the junction left unmatched. From germline, CDR1 is SEHNR and CDR2 FQNEAQ (reference sequence). This CDR3 spans 17 amino acids. In nucleotides, the CDR3 is TGTGCCAGCAGCTCCAGACTAGCGGGAGCCCCCGACTACGAGCAGTACGTC. Amino acid sequence: CASSSRLAGAPDYEQYV.

The chain links TRBV11-2 to TRBJ2-1; TRBD2 matches at 13 bases. Unmatched junction bases numbered 2, after V lost 5 bases and J lost 4 bases. Looked up from germline, CDR1 is SGHAT and CDR2 is FQNNGV. The CDR3 has 15 residues. CDR3 sequence reads: CASSQLAGGYNEQFF. The CDR3 DNA reads TGTGCCAGCAGCCAACTAGCGGGAGGGTACAATGAGCAGTTCTTC.

V gene TRBV7-9 combines with J gene TRBJ1-2; no clear D gene. V lost 5 bases and J lost 7, with 17 bases in between. CDR1 is SEHNR, CDR2 FQNEAQ, per germline (reference sequence). The CDR3 totals 14 residues. The CDR3 sequence is CASSPKGGPIGYTF. CDR3 DNA: TGTGCCAGCAGCCCGAAAGGAGGCCCCATTGGCTACACCTTC. Filled out from reference TRBV7-9 and TRBJ1-2, the complete variable domain reads DTGVSQNPRHKITKRGQNVTFRCDPISEHNRLYWYRQTLGQGPEFLTYFQNEAQLEKSRLLSDRFSAERPKGSFSTLEIQRTEQGDSAMYLCASSPKGGPIGYTFGSGTRLTVV.

This clone was seen a few times. This chain joins TRBV5-1 and TRBJ2-3; the match to TRBD1 covers 8 bases. CDR3 length: 16 residues. Unmatched junction bases numbered 8, after V lost 3 bases and J lost 2 bases. Germline CDR1 and CDR2: SGHRS and YFSETQ. The CDR3 reads CASSSASGGFTDTQYF. CDR3 nucleotides: TGCGCCAGCAGCTCAGCCTCAGGGGGCTTCACAGATACGCAGTATTTT.

The rearrangement uses TRBV19 and TRBJ2-2; D might be TRBD2 (6 bases). V shed 4 bases and J shed 6 bases, with 15 bases lying between them. From germline, CDR1 is LNHDA and CDR2 SQIVND (reference sequence). The CDR3 is 15 residues long. CDR3 nucleotides: TGTGCCAGTAGTAGCGGGACGGCGGCGCCCGGGGAGCTGTTTTTT. It translates to CASSSGTAAPGELFF.

In its sample, this clone was seen a few times. CDR3 nucleotide sequence: TGTGCCAGCTCCTATGGGGGACTAGCGGGAGGTGCGCAGTATTTT. Its protein product is CASSYGGLAGGAQYF. The J gene is TRBJ2-3, the V gene TRBV5-4, with TRBD2 matching 15 bases. The CDR3 is 15 residues long. Germline CDR1 SGHNT, CDR2 YYREEE (reference sequence). The trim removed 7 bases at V and 10 bases at J, leaving 10 bases unmatched. Full variable domain (rest looked up from reference TRBV5-4 and TRBJ2-3): ETGVTQSPTHLIKTRGQQVTLRCSSQSGHNTVSWYQQALGQGPQFIFQYYREEENGRGNFPPRFSGLQFPNYSSELNVNALELDDSALYLCASSYGGLAGGAQYFGPGTRLTVL.

The V and J genes are TRBV10-3 and TRBJ1-2; 9 bases line up with TRBD1. CDR3 length equals 14 residues. Germline CDR1 is ENHRY and CDR2 is SYGVKD. V shed 6 bases and J 5 bases; nucleotides not matched to a gene: 7. CDR3 sequence: CAIRGGTGNYGYTF. The CDR3 nucleotides are TGTGCCATCAGGGGAGGGACAGGGAATTATGGCTACACCTTC.

The chain has TRBV10-3 and TRBJ2-7; D is ambiguous. Trimming cost V 2 bases and J 4 bases, with 6 bases left between them. Germline V gene sequence: CDR1 ENHRY, CDR2 SYGVKD. There are 12 residues in the CDR3. The CDR3 region is CAISELEYEQYF. The DNA for the CDR3 is TGTGCCATCAGTGAGCTAGAATACGAGCAGTACTTC.

As DNA, the CDR3 is TGTGCCAGCAGCTTCCTTCCGGGACAGAGCTACGAGCAGTACTTC. This gives the protein CASSFLPGQSYEQYF. The rearrangement uses TRBV7-7 and TRBJ2-7; 7 bases are a match to TRBD1. The junction had 8 bases not matched to a gene; V was cut back by 3 bases and J by 3 bases. Germline V gene sequence: CDR1 SSHAT, CDR2 FNYEAQ (reference sequence). This CDR3 has 15 amino acids.

The CDR3 sequence: CASSYLDRGPDGYTF. The CDR3 DNA reads TGTGCCAGCAGTTACCTGGACAGGGGGCCAGATGGCTACACCTTC. V usage is TRBV6-5 and J usage is TRBJ1-2, with TRBD1 matching over 11 bases. This CDR3 has 15 residues. From germline, CDR1 is MNHEY and CDR2 SVGAGI. The junction had 5 bases not matched to a gene; V was cut back by 2 bases and J by 6 bases.

The chain couples TRBV1 to TRBJ2-2; the table's TRBD2 call for D was not verified on the DNA. TRBV1 is annotated as a pseudogene. This CDR3 is 19 amino acids long. This CDR3 reads CTSSQANSLAGGYYGELFF. The CDR3 nucleotides are TGCACCAGCAGCCAAGCCAACTCACTAGCGGGAGGGTACTACGGGGAGCTGTTTTTT.

CDR3 protein: CASSYGQSYGYTF. CDR3 sequence (DNA): TGTGCCAGCAGTTACGGGCAGTCCTATGGCTACACCTTC. V usage is TRBV6-5 and J usage is TRBJ1-2; D unresolved. The CDR3 is made up of 13 amino acids. The germline V gene has CDR1 MNHEY and CDR2 SVGAGI. V lost 2 bases and J lost 4, with 8 bases in between.

The chain joins TRBV9 to TRBJ1-2, with TRBD1 identical over 9 bases. The CDR3 runs to 15 residues. Looked up from germline, CDR1 is SGDLS and CDR2 is YYNGEE. The ends lost 2 bases at V and 4 bases at J; junction bases unmatched: 6. Written as DNA, the CDR3 is TGTGCCAGCAGCGTGAGACAGGGGGACGGCTATGGCTACACCTTC. Protein sequence: CASSVRQGDGYGYTF. The whole variable domain, remainder taken from reference TRBV9 and TRBJ1-2, is DSGVTQTPKHLITATGQRVTLRCSPRSGDLSVYWYQQSLDQGLQFLIQYYNGEERAKGNILERFSAQQFPDLHSELNLSSLELGDSALYFCASSVRQGDGYGYTFGSGTRLTVV.

V usage is TRBV12-5 and J usage is TRBJ2-7, with 13 bases aligning to TRBD2. The CDR3 consists of 16 residues. Germline trimming cut 5 bases from V and 2 bases from J; bases unmatched to any gene: 6. CDR1 is LGHNT and CDR2 is FRNRAP in the germline V gene. The CDR3 is CASGPPGLAGTYEQYF. In DNA form, the CDR3 reads TGTGCTAGTGGTCCCCCGGGACTAGCGGGGACCTACGAGCAGTACTTC.

This chain joins TRBV27 and TRBJ1-2, with 7 bases lining up with TRBD1. Trimming at V came to 2 bases and at J to 7 bases, leaving 7 bases not matched to a gene. The CDR3 extends over 14 amino acids. Germline V gene lookup returns CDR1 MNHEY and CDR2 SMNVEV (reference sequence). The CDR3, as DNA: TGTGCCAGCAGTTTAGGGACAGCGAAGGGTGGCTACACCTTC. Its translation is CASSLGTAKGGYTF.

The chain joins TRBV7-3 to TRBJ2-1; 7 bases line up with TRBD2. CDR1 SGHTA and CDR2 FQGTGA come from the germline V gene. This CDR3 comprises 16 residues. V trimming: 1 base; J trimming: 6 bases; junction bases outside the gene matches: 9. This chain's CDR3 is CASSLMGEGRSNEQFF. As DNA, the CDR3 is TGTGCCAGCAGCTTAATGGGGGAGGGCCGCAGCAATGAGCAGTTCTTC.

The chain uses TRBV10-3 and TRBJ2-3, with D unclear. Germline values: CDR1 ENHRY, CDR2 SYGVKD. Trimming took 6 bases from V and 6 from J, leaving 13 bases between them. The CDR3 has 13 residues. This CDR3 is CAISPEPKDTQYF. CDR3 nucleotides: TGTGCCATCAGCCCGGAGCCTAAGGATACGCAGTATTTT.

The chain couples TRBV11-3 to TRBJ1-3, with D tentatively TRBD1 (6 bases). The germline gives CDR1 SGHNT, CDR2 YENEEA. V was cut by 0 bases and J by 4 bases, with 7 bases left in between. The CDR3 covers 14 residues. The CDR3 bases are TGTGCCAGCAGCTTAGACAGGGGCGGAAACACCATATATTTT. Translation: CASSLDRGGNTIYF.

The genes are TRBV7-8 and TRBJ2-2, with a possible D match to TRBD1 (7 bases). The CDR3 runs to 16 residues. Germline CDR1 reads SGHVS; CDR2 reads FQNEAQ. V was trimmed by 5 bases and J by 7 bases, leaving 20 bases between them. The CDR3 region is CASSEGRRGRIGELFF. The DNA for the CDR3 is TGTGCCAGCAGCGAAGGAAGGAGGGGGCGAATCGGGGAGCTGTTTTTT.

The chain is built from TRBV7-2 and TRBJ2-1, with D hard to call. The CDR3 totals 16 residues. V was pared by 1 base and J by 1 base, with 11 bases between. Germline CDR1 reads SGHTA; CDR2 reads FQGNSA. The CDR3 bases are TGTGCCAGCAGCTTAGACAGAGTTCGTTCCTACAATGAGCAGTTCTTC. Translated, it gives CASSLDRVRSYNEQFF.

CDR3 bases: TGTGCCAGCAGCAAGGGGGGGTGGAGCGGGAGGGCCGAAAAGTACGTC. It yields the protein CASSKGGWSGRAEKYV. The chain carries TRBV21-1 and TRBJ2-7; the D call TRBD2 from the table was never checked on the DNA. TRBV21-1 corresponds to a pseudogene. The CDR3 totals 16 residues.

The chain uses TRBV5-1 and TRBJ2-7; 7 bases are shared with TRBD1. The CDR3 consists of 14 residues. V lost 4 bases to trimming and J lost 2 bases; unmatched junction nucleotides: 6. The germline gives CDR1 SGHRS, CDR2 YFSETQ. CDR3 in amino acids: CASSTGQTPYEQYV. CDR3 coding DNA: TGCGCCAGCAGCACGGGACAGACACCCTACGAGCAGTACGTC.

This clone occurred once. This chain uses TRBV5-6 with TRBJ1-5, with a possible D match to TRBD1 (5 bases). This CDR3 is 15 amino acids long. The germline V gene has CDR1 SGHDT and CDR2 YYEEEE. Trimming took 0 bases from V and 2 from J, leaving 9 bases between them. The CDR3 protein is CASSLVRDGNQPQHF. DNA for the CDR3: TGTGCCAGCAGCTTGGTGCGGGACGGCAATCAGCCCCAGCATTTT.

The chain carries TRBV15 and TRBJ1-4; a possible D gene is TRBD1 (6 bases). V dropped 4 bases and J dropped 3 bases, with 12 bases sitting between them. CDR1 is LNHNV, CDR2 YYDKDF, per germline (reference sequence). The CDR3 runs to 15 residues. The CDR3 reads CATSKEQGSNEKLFF. The CDR3, as DNA: TGTGCCACCAGCAAGGAGCAGGGGTCTAATGAAAAACTGTTTTTT.

The rearrangement joins TRBV7-9 to TRBJ1-1; maybe TRBD1 (5 bases). The CDR3 loop spans 12 amino acids. Trimming took 5 bases from V and 5 from J, leaving 9 bases between them. From germline, CDR1 is SEHNR and CDR2 FQNEAQ (reference sequence). The CDR3 reads CASSTGETEAFF. CDR3 nucleotides: TGTGCCAGCAGCACGGGGGAAACTGAAGCTTTCTTT. Looking up the rest from reference TRBV7-9 and TRBJ1-1 gives the full variable domain: DTGVSQNPRHKITKRGQNVTFRCDPISEHNRLYWYRQTLGQGPEFLTYFQNEAQLEKSRLLSDRFSAERPKGSFSTLEIQRTEQGDSAMYLCASSTGETEAFFGQGTRLTVV.

In this sample, this clone turned up a few times. V usage is TRBV19 and J usage is TRBJ2-7; 9 bases are shared with TRBD1. CDR1 LNHDA and CDR2 SQIVND come from the germline V gene (reference sequence). This CDR3 contains 16 residues. J gave up 3 bases and V 1 base, and 7 bases lay outside the gene matches. The CDR3 DNA follows: TGTGCCAGTAGTATAGCCGGGACAGGGCTCATCTACGAGCAGTACTTC. It encodes CASSIAGTGLIYEQYF.